This TCR beta chain was recorded in a study of vaccination effects on CD4 cells after COVID-19. Method: immunoSEQ multiplex PCR; TCRdb's copy keeps in-frame clones and lacks some. The sample lists around 26,000 clones, around 78% occurring once. On this clone: Its target is not known.

Within the ViraFEST assay, antigen-specific CD4+ T cells underwent expansion with viral peptide pools prior to sequencing. Subsequent to roughly 9 days of culture, CD4+ T cells were isolated. According to PCR results, the person was infected with SARS-CoV-2 between March and December 2020. Germline V gene sequence: CDR1 SGHDT, CDR2 YYEEEE. The CDR3 has 13 residues. With 3 bases removed from V and 11 bases from J, the gap between germline ends came to 12 bases. The sample in question was CD4+ T cells from PBMCs cultured with HCoV-NL63 spike peptides, obtained before COVID-19 vaccination. The chain has TRBV5-6 and TRBJ1-6; D is possibly TRBD1 (5 bases). This TCR was recovered from a human donor who had a prior SARS-CoV-2 infection. CDR3 amino acids: CASSWELGAPLHF. As DNA, the CDR3 is TGTGCCAGCAGCTGGGAGCTGGGGGCACCCCTCCACTTT.